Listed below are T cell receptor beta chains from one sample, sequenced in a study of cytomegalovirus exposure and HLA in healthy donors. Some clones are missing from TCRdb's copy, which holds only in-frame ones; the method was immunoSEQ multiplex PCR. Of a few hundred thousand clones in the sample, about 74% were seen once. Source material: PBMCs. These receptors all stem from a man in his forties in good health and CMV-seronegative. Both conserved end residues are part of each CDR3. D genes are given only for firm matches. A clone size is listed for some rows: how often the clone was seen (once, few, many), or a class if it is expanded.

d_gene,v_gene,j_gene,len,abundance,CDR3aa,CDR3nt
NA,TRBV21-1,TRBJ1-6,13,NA,CASDRSYNSPLHF,TGTGCCAGCGACAGGTCCTATAATTCACCCCTCCACTTT
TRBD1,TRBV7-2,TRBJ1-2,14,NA,CASSLAGTGNGYTF,TGTGCCAGCAGCTTAGCCGGGACAGGGAATGGCTACACCTTC
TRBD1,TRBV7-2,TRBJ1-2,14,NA,CASRYMTGATGYTF,TGTGCCAGCAGATATATGACAGGGGCGACAGGCTACACCTTC
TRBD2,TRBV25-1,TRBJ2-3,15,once,CASSGISGSTDTQYF,TGTGCCAGCAGTGGAATTAGCGGGAGCACAGATACGCAGTATTTT
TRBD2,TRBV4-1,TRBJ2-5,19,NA,CASSPTYPSSGGQGGTQYF,TGCGCCAGCAGCCCGACCTATCCTTCTAGCGGGGGGCAGGGGGGGACCCAGTACTTC
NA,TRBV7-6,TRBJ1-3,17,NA,CASSRKPQGKLENTIYF,TGTGCCAGCAGCCGAAAACCTCAGGGTAAATTGGAAAACACCATATATTTT
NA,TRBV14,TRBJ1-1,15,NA,CASSRGGAGETEAFF,TGTGCCAGCAGTCGGGGGGGCGCCGGGGAAACTGAAGCTTTCTTT
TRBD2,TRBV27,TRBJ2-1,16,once,CASSPGLAGALNEQFF,TGTGCCAGCAGTCCCGGGCTAGCGGGAGCGTTAAATGAGCAGTTCTTC
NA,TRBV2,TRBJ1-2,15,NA,CASSIVSQGAYGYTF,TGTGCCAGCAGCATCGTGTCACAGGGCGCCTATGGCTACACCTTC
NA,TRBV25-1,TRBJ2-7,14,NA,CATLGTPHSYEQYF,TGTGCCACCCTCGGGACACCCCATTCCTACGAGCAGTACTTC
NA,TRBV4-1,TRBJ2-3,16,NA,CASSQGRGPYTDTQYF,TGCGCCAGCAGCCAAGGACGGGGTCCTTACACAGATACGCAGTATTTT
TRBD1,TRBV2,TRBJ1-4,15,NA,CASRTTGGSNEKLFF,TGTGCCAGCAGGACTACAGGGGGCAGCAATGAAAAACTGTTTTTT
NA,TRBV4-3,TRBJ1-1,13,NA,CASSRRGNTEAFF,TGCGCCAGCAGCCGCAGGGGGAACACTGAAGCTTTCTTT
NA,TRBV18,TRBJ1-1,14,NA,CASSRQGTNTEAFF,TGTGCCAGCTCACGGCAGGGGACGAACACTGAAGCTTTCTTT
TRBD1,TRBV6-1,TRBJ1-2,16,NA,CASSEFRDSPTYGYTF,TGTGCCAGCAGTGAATTCCGGGACAGTCCCACCTATGGCTACACCTTC
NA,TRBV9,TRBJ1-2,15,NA,CASSSTGDGNYGYTF,TGTGCCAGCAGCTCAACAGGCGACGGGAACTATGGCTACACCTTC
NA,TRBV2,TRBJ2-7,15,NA,CASSVGGGDSYEQYF,TGTGCCAGCAGTGTGGGAGGGGGGGACTCCTACGAGCAGTACTTC
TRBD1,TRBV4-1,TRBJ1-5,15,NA,CASSQGQGRSQPQHF,TGCGCCAGCAGCCAGGGACAGGGGAGAAGTCAGCCCCAGCATTTT